These T cell receptor beta chains were read from a single sample in a study of OX40 agonist ivuxolimab in advanced cancers. The method was immunoSEQ multiplex PCR; TCRdb's version includes in-frame clones alone and lacks a portion of them. The data show around 70,000 clones, around nine tenths seen once. Sequencing was performed on CD4+ or CD8+ T cells sorted from blood, taken in a trial of the OX40 agonist ivuxolimab. These receptors all come from an adult with an advanced solid tumor such as melanoma, head and neck, liver or kidney cancer. Each CDR3 is given without its conserved first and last residue. A D gene is named only where the DNA matches it firmly.

d_call j_call v_call cdr3_aa
TRBD1 TRBJ2-5 TRBV2 ASSDRTGEGTQY
NA TRBJ2-6 TRBV9 ASALKQSRANVLT
TRBD2 TRBJ2-7 TRBV14 ASSQLGAGGDYEQY
NA TRBJ1-5 TRBV6-1 ASSGAKGSGSNQPQH
TRBD2 TRBJ2-1 TRBV5-1 ASSLEGRGEYNEQF
TRBD1 TRBJ2-1 TRBV7-8 ASSGRTGDEQF
NA TRBJ2-5 TRBV6-1 ASRKDYLQETQY
NA TRBJ1-4 TRBV28 ASSLHEKLF
NA TRBJ2-1 TRBV11-2 ASSLEGNYNEQF
NA TRBJ2-3 TRBV5-1 ASSVGRGAGTDTQY
TRBD2 TRBJ2-1 TRBV5-1 ASSLDGLAGVGDEQF
TRBD2 TRBJ2-5 TRBV19 ASSPRTSRDQETQY
NA TRBJ2-1 TRBV11-2 ASSLAPPGTGYNEQF
NA TRBJ2-3 TRBV7-2 ASSWSGDSTDTQY
TRBD2 TRBJ2-7 TRBV30 AWSGGLAGATYEQY
TRBD1 TRBJ2-5 TRBV5-8 ASSPGTDQETQY
TRBD2 TRBJ2-7 TRBV19 ASSIGSGDYEQY
NA TRBJ1-2 TRBV11-1 ASSLEGSLGYT
TRBD1 TRBJ1-5 TRBV5-1 ASSPTGGDNQPQH